This T cell receptor beta chain emerged from a study of T cell responses to AZD1222 COVID-19 vaccine. This CDR3 contains 14 residues. The J segment lost 1 base and the V segment lost 0 bases, leaving 0 bases of the junction unmatched. CDR1 SGDLS and CDR2 YYNGEE come from the germline V gene. Measured with immunoSEQ multiplex PCR; TCRdb has only the in-frame clones, and not every one. The sample shows under 150,000 clones, 93% of them seen only once. The receptor was isolated from an adult in good health. J is TRBJ2-5 and V is TRBV9, with TRBD1 identical over 7 bases. Sample: peripheral blood, taken on day 0 of AZD1222 vaccination. The DNA for the CDR3 is TGTGCCAGCAGCGTAGGGGACAGCCAAGAGACCCAGTACTTC. It is translated as CASSVGDSQETQYF.